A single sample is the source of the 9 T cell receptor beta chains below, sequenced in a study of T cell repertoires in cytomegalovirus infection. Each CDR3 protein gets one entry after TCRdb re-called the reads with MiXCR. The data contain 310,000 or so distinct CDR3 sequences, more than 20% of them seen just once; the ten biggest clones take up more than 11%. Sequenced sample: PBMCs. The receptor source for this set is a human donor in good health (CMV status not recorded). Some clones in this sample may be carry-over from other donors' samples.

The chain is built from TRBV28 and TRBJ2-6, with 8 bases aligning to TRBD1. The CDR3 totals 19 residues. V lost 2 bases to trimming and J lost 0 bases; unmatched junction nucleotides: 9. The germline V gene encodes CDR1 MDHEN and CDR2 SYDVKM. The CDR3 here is CASSLGPGTGVSGANVLTF. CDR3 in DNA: TGTGCCAGCAGTTTAGGTCCCGGGACAGGAGTCTCTGGGGCCAACGTCCTGACTTTC. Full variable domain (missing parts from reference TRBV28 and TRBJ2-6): DVKVTQSSRYLVKRTGEKVFLECVQDMDHENMFWYRQDPGLGLRLIYFSYDVKMKEKGDIPEGYSVSREKKERFSLILESASTNQTSMYLCASSLGPGTGVSGANVLTFGAGSRLTVL.

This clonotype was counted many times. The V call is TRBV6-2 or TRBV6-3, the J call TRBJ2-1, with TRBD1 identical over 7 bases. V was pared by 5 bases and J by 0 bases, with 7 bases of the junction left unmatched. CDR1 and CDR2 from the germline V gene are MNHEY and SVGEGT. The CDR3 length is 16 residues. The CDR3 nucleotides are TGTGCCAGCAGTAAACCGGGACAGAGCTCCTACAATGAGCAGTTCTTC. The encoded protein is CASSKPGQSSYNEQFF.

CDR3: CSVRQGFYGYTF. DNA of the CDR3: TGCAGCGTAAGACAGGGATTTTATGGCTACACCTTC. This sequence joins TRBV29-1 and TRBJ1-2, with 7 bases aligning to TRBD1. The CDR3 totals 12 residues. The V and J ends lost 6 bases and 5 bases, in that order; junction bases with no gene match: 6. Per the germline V gene, CDR1 is SQVTM and CDR2 is ANQGSEA. The variable domain in full, with the rest retrieved from reference TRBV29-1 and TRBJ1-2, is SAVISQKPSRDICQRGTSLTIQCQVDSQVTMMFWYRQQPGQSLTLIATANQGSEATYESGFVIDKFPISRPNLTFSTLTVSNMSPEDSSIYLCSVRQGFYGYTFGSGTRLTVV.

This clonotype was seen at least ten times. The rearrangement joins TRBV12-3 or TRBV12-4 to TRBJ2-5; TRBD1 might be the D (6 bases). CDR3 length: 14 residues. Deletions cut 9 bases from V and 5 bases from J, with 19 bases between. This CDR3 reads CASLQWGPGETQYF. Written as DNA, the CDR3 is TGTGCCAGTCTCCAGTGGGGGCCAGGCGAGACCCAGTACTTC.

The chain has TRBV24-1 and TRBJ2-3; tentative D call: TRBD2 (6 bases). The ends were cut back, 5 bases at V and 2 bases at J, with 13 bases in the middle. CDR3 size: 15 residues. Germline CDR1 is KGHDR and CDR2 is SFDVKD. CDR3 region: CATSGDWSTTDTQYF. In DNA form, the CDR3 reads TGTGCCACCAGTGGGGACTGGAGTACCACAGATACGCAGTATTTT.

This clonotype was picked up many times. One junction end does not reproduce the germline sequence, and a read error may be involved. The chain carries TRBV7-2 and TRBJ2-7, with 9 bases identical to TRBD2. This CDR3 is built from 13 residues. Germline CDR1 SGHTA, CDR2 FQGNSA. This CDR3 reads CASSLAGFYEQYF. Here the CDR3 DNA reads TGTGCCAGCAGCCTAGCGGGATTCTACGAGCAGTACTTC.

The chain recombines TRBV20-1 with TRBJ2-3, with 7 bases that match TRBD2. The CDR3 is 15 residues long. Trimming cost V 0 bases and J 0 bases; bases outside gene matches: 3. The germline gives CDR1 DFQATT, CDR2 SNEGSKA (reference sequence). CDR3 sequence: CSAREPSGSTDTQYF. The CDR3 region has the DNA TGCAGTGCTAGAGAACCTAGCGGCAGCACAGATACGCAGTATTTT.

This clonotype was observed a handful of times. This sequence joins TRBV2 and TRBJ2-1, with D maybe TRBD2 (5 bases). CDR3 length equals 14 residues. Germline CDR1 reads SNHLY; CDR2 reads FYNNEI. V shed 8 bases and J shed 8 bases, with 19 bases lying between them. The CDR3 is CASDRGALRHEQFF. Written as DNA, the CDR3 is TGTGCCAGCGACCGGGGAGCCCTTCGGCATGAGCAGTTCTTC.

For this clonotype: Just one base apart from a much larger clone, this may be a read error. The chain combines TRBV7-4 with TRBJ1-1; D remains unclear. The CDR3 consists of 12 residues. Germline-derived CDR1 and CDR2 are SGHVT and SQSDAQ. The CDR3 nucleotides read TGTGCCAGCAGAATCATGAACACTGAAGCTTTATTT. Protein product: CASRIMNTEALF.